The 25 T cell receptor beta chains below all came from one sample that was sequenced in a study of Graves' ophthalmopathy and Graves' hyperthyroidism. Amplifying from RNA transcripts, the study obtained TCR beta CDR3 regions. First-round RT-PCR with HTBI primers preceded a second-round multiplex PCR. From the multiplex PCR reads, TCRdb called clonotypes with MiXCR, one entry per CDR3 protein. The sample has approximately 45,000 distinct CDR3 sequences, roughly 52% seen once. The material sequenced was peripheral blood. These receptors came from an adult man with Graves' ophthalmopathy.

Regarding this clonotype: One end of the junction varies from germline; a read error may be responsible. The rearrangement links TRBV29-1 to TRBJ2-3; 9 nucleotides match TRBD1. Per germline, CDR1 SQVTM and CDR2 ANQGSEA. The CDR3 consists of 12 residues. CDR3 residues: CSVTGGGGTQYF. Here the CDR3 DNA reads TGTAGCGTCACAGGGGGCGGAGGTACGCAGTATTTT.

The chain joins TRBV13 to TRBJ1-3, with 7 nucleotides matching TRBD1. This CDR3 has 14 amino acids. V shed 5 bases and J 4 bases; nucleotides not matched to a gene: 5. The germline V gene encodes CDR1 PRHDT and CDR2 FYEKMQ (reference sequence). The CDR3 reads CASSEGTAGNTIYF. The CDR3 DNA follows: TGTGCCAGCAGCGAAGGGACAGCGGGAAACACCATATATTTT. Full variable domain (remainder filled in from reference TRBV13 and TRBJ1-3): AAGVIQSPRHLIKEKRETATLKCYPIPRHDTVYWYQQGPGQDPQFLISFYEKMQSDKGSIPDRFSAQQFSDYHSELNMSSLELGDSALYFCASSEGTAGNTIYFGEGSWLTVV.

This clonotype was seen at least ten times. The CDR3 ends on some other residue instead of the conserved phenylalanine or tryptophan, so this is likely a read error. It is unclear where the CDR3 begins or ends on the DNA, so no DNA is shown, and the CDR3 is as TCRdb lists it. The chain couples TRBV28 to TRBJ1-3; the table's TRBD1 call for D was not verified on the DNA. Germline V gene sequence: CDR1 MDHEN, CDR2 SYDVKM. The CDR3 extends over 13 residues, inclusive of both ends. CDR3: CASSLADRDPLWK.

This chain joins TRBV9 and TRBJ2-2; D tentatively fits TRBD1 or TRBD2 (5 bases each). The germline V gene has CDR1 SGDLS and CDR2 YYNGEE. The CDR3 spans 17 residues. V was cut by 2 bases and J by 8 bases, with 22 bases left in between. The CDR3 DNA sequence: TGTGCCAGCAGCGTTGCTGGGGACGTCGGTAAGACAGGGGAGCTGTTTTTT. Translation: CASSVAGDVGKTGELFF. The variable domain in full, with the rest retrieved from reference TRBV9 and TRBJ2-2, is DSGVTQTPKHLITATGQRVTLRCSPRSGDLSVYWYQQSLDQGLQFLIQYYNGEERAKGNILERFSAQQFPDLHSELNLSSLELGDSALYFCASSVAGDVGKTGELFFGEGSRLTVL.

The CDR3 sequence: CSIRADNEQFF. The CDR3 DNA sequence: TGCAGCATAAGGGCCGACAATGAGCAGTTCTTC. The rearrangement joins TRBV20-1 to TRBJ2-1; no definite D call. The CDR3 contains 11 residues. Looked up from germline, CDR1 is DFQATT and CDR2 is SNEGSKA (reference sequence).

This clonotype was observed many times. V is TRBV15 and J is TRBJ2-5; 10 bases fit TRBD1. From germline, CDR1 is LNHNV and CDR2 YYDKDF (reference sequence). The length of the CDR3 is 16 residues. V trimming: 5 bases; J trimming: 1 base; junction bases outside the gene matches: 7. CDR3 loop: CATSGFDRGPQETQYF. As DNA, the CDR3 is TGTGCCACCAGCGGGTTCGACAGGGGGCCCCAAGAGACCCAGTACTTC.

The gene calls are TRBV19 and TRBJ1-4, with D maybe TRBD1 (5 bases). CDR3 length: 14 residues. Germline CDR1 reads LNHDA; CDR2 reads SQIVND (reference sequence). V shed 3 bases and J shed 4 bases, with 9 bases lying between them. CDR3 DNA: TGTGCCAGTAGTATGGGACTTCGTAATGAAAAACTGTTTTTT. This translates into CASSMGLRNEKLFF.

The DNA for the CDR3 is TGCGCCAGCAGGGGACAGGACCACTACAATGAGCAGTTCTTC. The encoded protein is CASRGQDHYNEQFF. This chain joins TRBV5-1 and TRBJ2-1, with 8 bases lining up with TRBD1. The V segment lost 5 bases and the J segment 3 bases; nucleotides outside the gene matches: 4. CDR3 length equals 14 residues. Germline CDR1 reads SGHRS; CDR2 reads YFSETQ. Supplemented by reference TRBV5-1 and TRBJ2-1, the full variable domain reads KAGVTQTPRYLIKTRGQQVTLSCSPISGHRSVSWYQQTPGQGLQFLFEYFSETQRNKGNFPGRFSGRQFSNSRSEMNVSTLELGDSALYLCASRGQDHYNEQFFGPGTRLTVL.

The CDR3 DNA reads as TGTGCCAGTAGTGATAAGGGCACCACAGATACGCAGTATTTT. Translating it yields CASSDKGTTDTQYF. The chain uses TRBV19 and TRBJ2-3, with D unresolved. The CDR3 spans 14 residues. Between the trimmed V and J ends, which lost 5 bases and 2 bases, there was a span of 11 bases. Germline CDR1 LNHDA, CDR2 SQIVND (reference sequence).

As to this clonotype: Since a much larger clone is just one base distant, this may be a read error. This chain connects TRBV3-1 to TRBJ1-2, with 12 positions matching TRBD1. CDR1 is LGHDT, CDR2 YNNKEL, per germline (reference sequence). The CDR3 loop spans 15 amino acids. CDR3 DNA: TGTGCCAGCGGCCATCCCGGGACAGGGGGCAGTGGCTACACCTTC. It translates to CASGHPGTGGSGYTF.

The table lists this clonotype with a count of one. The chain combines TRBV20-1 with TRBJ2-5; 8 bases fit TRBD2. The CDR3 has 16 amino acids. With 1 base clipped from V and 2 bases from J, the junction kept 9 bases outside the gene matches. Germline loops: CDR1 DFQATT, CDR2 SNEGSKA (reference sequence). DNA of the CDR3: TGCAGTGCTAGAGGTCATACTAGCGGAGTACAAGAGACCCAGTACTTC. This translates into CSARGHTSGVQETQYF.

This clonotype was seen ten or more times. V gene TRBV7-9 combines with J gene TRBJ2-3, with D tentatively TRBD1 (5 bases). The CDR3 spans 16 residues. Trimming removed 2 bases at V and 1 base at J, with 13 bases between. Germline V gene sequence: CDR1 SEHNR, CDR2 FQNEAQ (reference sequence). The CDR3 sequence: CASSLKKGLGTDTQYF. CDR3 DNA sequence: TGTGCCAGCAGCTTAAAAAAGGGGCTAGGCACAGATACGCAGTATTTT.

This clonotype was counted only a few times. This chain links TRBV12-5 with TRBJ1-1, with 8 bases identical to TRBD1. The CDR3 runs to 19 residues. V lost 1 base and J lost 4; bases outside the gene matches: 17. The V gene's germline CDR1 is LGHNT and CDR2 FRNRAP. The CDR3 DNA reads TGTGCTAGTGGTTTGGGGCCCCCCGACAGGGGAGGTTTTACCACTGAAGCTTTCTTT. Translated, it gives CASGLGPPDRGGFTTEAFF.

This clonotype occurred many times. This chain connects TRBV6-4 to TRBJ1-5; TRBD1 agrees at 8 bases. In germline, CDR1 is MRHNA, CDR2 SNTAGT. Germline trimming cut 6 bases from V and 5 bases from J; bases unmatched to any gene: 15. This CDR3 is built from 17 residues. CDR3 nucleotide sequence: TGTGCCAGCAGCGGACAGGGCTTACCTCTGAGATATCAGCCCCAGCATTTT. Translating it yields CASSGQGLPLRYQPQHF.

This clonotype was counted a single time. The chain uses TRBV5-1 and TRBJ2-5; D not certain. V was trimmed by 4 bases and J by 1 base, leaving 11 bases between them. CDR1 and CDR2 from the germline V gene are SGHRS and YFSETQ. This CDR3 has 14 amino acids. CDR3: CASSLSASQETQYF. The CDR3 bases are TGCGCCAGCAGCCTGTCGGCTAGCCAAGAGACCCAGTACTTC.

The chain uses TRBV24-1 and TRBJ2-7, with a possible D match to TRBD1 (6 bases). Trimming took off 3 bases at V and 3 bases at J, with 11 bases between the two ends. The CDR3 contains 14 residues. Germline CDR1 and CDR2: KGHDR and SFDVKD. The CDR3 region has the DNA TGTGCCACCAGTGATAGTGGGACAAACTACGAGCAGTACTTC. It is translated as CATSDSGTNYEQYF.

This clonotype was counted at least ten times. A much larger clonotype is one base distant, so this may be a read error. As DNA, the CDR3 is TGCGCCAGCAGCTTGAGCAGAAACACTGAAGCTTTCTTT. Translating it yields CASSLSRNTEAFF. The chain recombines TRBV5-1 with TRBJ1-1; D is unclear. The V end was cut by 1 base, the J end by 2 bases, with 6 bases between. The germline V gene has CDR1 SGHRS and CDR2 YFSETQ. CDR3 length equals 13 residues. The full variable domain, with the rest looked up from reference TRBV5-1 and TRBJ1-1, is KAGVTQTPRYLIKTRGQQVTLSCSPISGHRSVSWYQQTPGQGLQFLFEYFSETQRNKGNFPGRFSGRQFSNSRSEMNVSTLELGDSALYLCASSLSRNTEAFFGQGTRLTVV.

By proportion, this clonotype is medium-sized. The chain has TRBV20-1 and TRBJ2-1, with 9 bases that match TRBD1. The CDR3 is 12 amino acids. Losses at the gene ends were 8 bases for V and 3 bases for J; bases not matched to a gene: 2. Germline CDR1 is DFQATT and CDR2 is SNEGSKA (reference sequence). Written as DNA, the CDR3 is TGCAGTACGGGACAGGGCTACAATGAGCAGTTCTTC. Translation gives CSTGQGYNEQFF.

As to this clonotype: A single base separates this from a much larger clone, so it may be a read error. The chain recombines TRBV24-1 with TRBJ1-2; D might be TRBD1 (5 bases). This CDR3 has 14 amino acids. Germline V gene lookup returns CDR1 KGHDR and CDR2 SFDVKD. Trimming removed 3 bases from V and 4 bases from J, with 11 bases in between. Here the CDR3 reads CATSDTAGIYGYTF. In DNA form, the CDR3 reads TGTGCCACCAGTGATACGGCAGGGATCTATGGCTACACCTTC.

The chain employs TRBV27 and TRBJ2-5; the D gene is possibly TRBD1 (5 bases). V was cut by 0 bases and J by 3 bases, with 11 bases left in between. The V gene's germline CDR1 is MNHEY and CDR2 SMNVEV (reference sequence). This CDR3 contains 15 residues. As DNA, the CDR3 is TGTGCCAGCAGTTTATCGCCGACAGCCAAAGAGACCCAGTACTTC. This translates into CASSLSPTAKETQYF.

This clonotype was picked up many times. The chain carries TRBV6-1 and TRBJ2-3, with 11 bases fitting TRBD1. Germline loops: CDR1 MNHNS, CDR2 SASEGT. This CDR3 region has 17 residues. With 4 bases clipped from V and 5 bases from J, the junction kept 11 bases outside the gene matches. CDR3 sequence reads: CASSARTGGVKVDTQYF. Here the CDR3 DNA reads TGTGCCAGCAGTGCACGGACAGGGGGCGTGAAGGTAGATACGCAGTATTTT.

This chain links TRBV25-1 with TRBJ1-2; TRBD1 matches at 7 bases. Germline CDR1 reads MGHDK; CDR2 reads SYGVNS. V shed 5 bases and J 1 base; nucleotides not matched to a gene: 10. The CDR3 has 16 amino acids. The CDR3 here is CASSWRQGQINYGYTF. The CDR3 region has the DNA TGTGCCAGCAGTTGGCGACAGGGACAGATTAACTATGGCTACACCTTC.

A few counts support this clonotype. V usage is TRBV7-3 and J usage is TRBJ2-1; 7 bases match TRBD2. The CDR3 runs 15 residues. CDR1 is SGHTA, CDR2 FQGTGA, per germline. The V gene end was trimmed by 5 bases and the J gene end by 4 bases; junction bases not matched to a gene: 8. As DNA, the CDR3 is TGTGCCAGCAGCAGCTACGGGGAGGGTTACAATGAGCAGTTCTTC. Its protein product is CASSSYGEGYNEQFF. The entire variable domain, with the rest obtained from reference TRBV7-3 and TRBJ2-1, is as follows: GAGVSQTPSNKVTEKGKYVELRCDPISGHTALYWYRQSLGQGPEFLIYFQGTGAADDSGLPNDRFFAVRPEGSVSTLKIQRTERGDSAVYLCASSSYGEGYNEQFFGPGTRLTVL.

On this clonotype itself: The missing conserved phenylalanine or tryptophan at the end of this CDR3 makes a read error likely. V and J are TRBV5-1 and TRBJ1-2; the D gene is possibly TRBD1 (5 bases). The CDR3 is 13 amino acids. Germline V CDR1 and CDR2: SGHRS, YFSETQ. The ends were cut back, 2 bases at V and 5 bases at J, with 10 bases in the middle. CDR3 DNA sequence: TGCGCCAGCAGCTTCCGTGGGGGTTATGGCTACACCCTC. Its translation: CASSFRGGYGYTL.

With respect to this clonotype: Likely a read error: the CDR3 ends without its conserved phenylalanine or tryptophan. The V gene is TRBV2, the J gene TRBJ2-2; either TRBD1 or TRBD2 may fit D (5 bases each). Per germline, CDR1 SNHLY and CDR2 FYNNEI. CDR3 length: 17 residues. The CDR3 region is CASSVGSPGRGTGELFS. CDR3 coding DNA: TGTGCCAGCAGTGTTGGGTCCCCGGGCCGAGGGACCGGTGAGCTGTTTTCT.